This TCR beta chain was recovered during a study of T cells in Graves' hyperthyroidism and ophthalmopathy (dated by TCRdb to the late 2010s). For the wider study: Peripheral blood was collected at initial diagnosis, before any treatment. TCR V-J signatures able to tell the groups apart were searched for in a discovery cohort of 100 patients, of whom roughly 42 had Graves' ophthalmopathy and more than 55 had stable Graves' hyperthyroidism. Whether ophthalmopathy could be predicted prospectively was tested in an independent validation cohort made up of about 20 hyperthyroidism patients plus 17 patients who later progressed to ophthalmopathy. The approximately 100 discovery patients were divided at random into training and test sets in a 7:3 ratio. In addition, the study compared T-cell repertoires in thyroid tissue and in blood from six Graves' hyperthyroidism patients. After blood sampling, hyperthyroidism patients were treated with methimazole at a starting dose of 30 mg daily, and ophthalmopathy patients were treated with high-dose intravenous methylprednisolone. The paper describes TCR Vbeta CDR3 sequencing of around 140 peripheral blood samples, made up of 40 to 45 ophthalmopathy patients, some 76 hyperthyroidism patients and about 17 progressor patients. What the study reported, not specific to this receptor: In cross-validation, a model built on a 13 V-J signature told ophthalmopathy apart from stable hyperthyroidism with roughly 87% sensitivity and about 81% specificity, and in testing the same model reached 80%/75%. No statistical method was used to set the sample size in advance, and investigators knew the group allocation. In validation, the model predicted progression to ophthalmopathy with 55% to 71% sensitivity and roughly 72% specificity, a median of roughly seven months before onset. Blood samples also contained most of the expanded thyroid clonotypes (frequency above 0.001), which suggests that blood repertoires may reflect thyroid immune responses.

The CDR3 contains 15 residues, cysteine and phenylalanine counted. Kept here is only the CDR3 DNA, which spans 45 bases and is read in frame from base 1. The germline V gene gives CDR1 as SGHRS and CDR2 as YFSETQ. The TCR beta CDR3 regions were amplified from RNA transcripts. The first round of RT-PCR for the TCR CDR3 was performed with the HTBI primer set and the Qiagen OneStep RT-PCR kit. Libraries were constructed in a second round of multiplex PCR, after which size selection and purification were carried out. Libraries were sequenced paired-end with 100 bp reads on an Illumina HiSeq2000. As for the authors' bioinformatics: SOAPnuke was used to process the raw data, removing reads that contained adapters or uncalled bases, had a mean Phred below 15, or lacked an exact match to the constant primer or identifier. COPE v1.2.5 was used to merge high-quality paired reads, and clonotypes were defined as unique nucleotide sequences. Clonotypes were aligned to IMGT TRBV, TRBD and TRBJ reference segments using MiTCR v1.1. Only V-J combinations with frequency above 0.0001, covering roughly 99% of repertoires, were analysed. The TCS score was defined as the ratio of F50 (clonal expansion) to E x V (chaos), calculated using BLOSUM62-based TCRdist between CDR3 peptides within each V-J. Welch's t-statistics and random forest reduced roughly 540 V-J features to 10 to 15, which were used in a naive Bayes classifier (R e1071). TCRdb trimmed the raw reads at Q25, called clones with MiXCR and kept productive beta chains. Identical CDR3 protein sequences are pooled into one entry, listed with their most common genes and DNA. The V and J calls were determined by TCRdb, not by the authors. This sample has 35,000 to 40,000 distinct CDR3 sequences in its table, and less than 50% of those were observed once. 5.5% to 8% of the sample is in the top ten clones.

As to this clonotype: Its specific antigen is unknown. The junction departs from the called germline gene at one end, perhaps through a read error.

The hyperthyroidism patients were between 18 and 65 years old and newly diagnosed, with a disease duration of less than 2 months. Any patient with an uncontrolled infection, another autoimmune disease, pregnancy or lactation was excluded. Diagnoses were based on clinical symptoms, serum thyroxine and TRAb, thyroid ultrasound and orbital computed tomography. Blood from progressor patients was collected at the time of first diagnosis with hyperthyroidism, before any ophthalmopathy symptoms had appeared. Ficoll-Paque density gradient centrifugation was used to isolate PBMCs from around 10 ml of fresh peripheral blood. Progressor patients were defined as those initially diagnosed with Graves' hyperthyroidism in whom ophthalmopathy developed during follow-up. Total RNA was extracted using Trizol reagent, and RNA quality was assessed on an Agilent 2100 Bioanalyzer.

Sequencing was performed on blood. The TCR was taken from a woman between 45 and 65 years old with Graves' hyperthyroidism that later progressed to Graves' ophthalmopathy. The rearranged chain carries TRBV5-1 and TRBJ1-4, with TRBD1 identical over 9 junction bases. The CDR3 has the sequence CASSTGDRDFEKLFF. The nucleotide sequence is TGCGCCAGCAGCACTGGGGACAGGGATTTCGAAAAACTGTTCTTT.